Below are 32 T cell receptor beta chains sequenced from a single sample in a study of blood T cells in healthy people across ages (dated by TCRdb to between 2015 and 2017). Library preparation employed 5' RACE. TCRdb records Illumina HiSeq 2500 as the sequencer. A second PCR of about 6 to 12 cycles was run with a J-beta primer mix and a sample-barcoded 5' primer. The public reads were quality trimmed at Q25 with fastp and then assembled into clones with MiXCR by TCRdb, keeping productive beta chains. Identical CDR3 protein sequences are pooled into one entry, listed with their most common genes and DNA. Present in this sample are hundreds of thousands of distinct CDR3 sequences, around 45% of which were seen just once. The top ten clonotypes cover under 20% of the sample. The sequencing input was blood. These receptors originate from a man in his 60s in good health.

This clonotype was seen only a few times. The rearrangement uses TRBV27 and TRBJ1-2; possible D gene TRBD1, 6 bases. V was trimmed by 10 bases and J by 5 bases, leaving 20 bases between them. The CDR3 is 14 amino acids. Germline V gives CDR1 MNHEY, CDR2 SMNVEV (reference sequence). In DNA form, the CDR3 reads TGTGCCACCACAAAAGACAGGAATACTTATGGCTACACCTTC. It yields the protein CATTKDRNTYGYTF.

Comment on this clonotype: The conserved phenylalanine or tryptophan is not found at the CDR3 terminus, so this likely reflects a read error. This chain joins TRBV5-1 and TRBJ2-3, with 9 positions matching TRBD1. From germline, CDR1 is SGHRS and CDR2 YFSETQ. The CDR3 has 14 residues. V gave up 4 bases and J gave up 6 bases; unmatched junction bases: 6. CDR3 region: CASSDEQGADTQYL. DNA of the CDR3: TGCGCCAGCAGCGACGAACAGGGGGCGGATACGCAGTATCTT.

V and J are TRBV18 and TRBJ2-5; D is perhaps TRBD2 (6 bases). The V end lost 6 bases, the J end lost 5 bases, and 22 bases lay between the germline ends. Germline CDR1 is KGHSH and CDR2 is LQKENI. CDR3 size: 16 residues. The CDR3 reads CASSPLQGEVAETQYF. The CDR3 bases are TGTGCCAGCTCTCCCCTCCAAGGGGAGGTGGCGGAGACCCAGTACTTC. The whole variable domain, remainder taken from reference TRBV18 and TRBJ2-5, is NAGVMQNPRHLVRRRGQEARLRCSPMKGHSHVYWYRQLPEEGLKFMVYLQKENIIDESGMPKERFSAEFPKEGPSILRIQQVVRGDSAAYFCASSPLQGEVAETQYFGPGTRLLVL.

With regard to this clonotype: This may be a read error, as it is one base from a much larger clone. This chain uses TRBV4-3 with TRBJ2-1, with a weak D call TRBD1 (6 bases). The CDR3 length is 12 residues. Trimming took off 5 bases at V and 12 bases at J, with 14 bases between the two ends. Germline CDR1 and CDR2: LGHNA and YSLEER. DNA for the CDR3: TGCGCCAGCAGCTCCACCAGGGGTGGGCAGTTCTTC. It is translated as CASSSTRGGQFF.

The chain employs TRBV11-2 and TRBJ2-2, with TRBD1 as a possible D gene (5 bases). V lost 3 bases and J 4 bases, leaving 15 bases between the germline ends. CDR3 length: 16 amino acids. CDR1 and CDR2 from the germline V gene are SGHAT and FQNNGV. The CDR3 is CASSFRQAGPTGELFF. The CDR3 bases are TGTGCCAGCAGCTTCCGGCAGGCAGGGCCCACCGGGGAGCTGTTTTTT.

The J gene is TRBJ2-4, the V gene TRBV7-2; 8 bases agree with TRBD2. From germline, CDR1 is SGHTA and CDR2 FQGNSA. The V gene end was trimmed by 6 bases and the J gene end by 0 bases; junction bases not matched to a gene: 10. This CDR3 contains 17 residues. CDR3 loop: CASSTGGDGIAKNIQYF. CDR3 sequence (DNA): TGTGCCAGCAGTACGGGAGGGGACGGAATAGCCAAAAACATTCAGTACTTC.

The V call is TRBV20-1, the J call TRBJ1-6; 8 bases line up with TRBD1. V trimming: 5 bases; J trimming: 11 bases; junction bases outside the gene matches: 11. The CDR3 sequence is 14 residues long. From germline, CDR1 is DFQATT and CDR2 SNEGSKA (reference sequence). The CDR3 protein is CSAEGDRQSAPLHF. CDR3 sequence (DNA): TGCAGTGCTGAAGGGGACAGGCAGTCGGCACCCCTCCACTTT.

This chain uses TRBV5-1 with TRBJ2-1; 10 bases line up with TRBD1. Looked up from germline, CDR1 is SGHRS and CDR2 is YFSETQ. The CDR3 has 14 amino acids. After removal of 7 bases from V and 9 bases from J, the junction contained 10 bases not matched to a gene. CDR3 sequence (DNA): TGCGCCAGCGCCTTGGACAGGGGGAGGGGTGAGCAGTTCTTC. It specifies CASALDRGRGEQFF.

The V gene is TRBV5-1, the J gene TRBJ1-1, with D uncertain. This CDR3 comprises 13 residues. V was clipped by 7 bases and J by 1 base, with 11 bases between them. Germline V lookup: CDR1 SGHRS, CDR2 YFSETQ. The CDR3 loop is CASSGPKNTEAFF. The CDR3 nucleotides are TGCGCCAGCTCCGGACCCAAGAACACTGAAGCTTTCTTT.

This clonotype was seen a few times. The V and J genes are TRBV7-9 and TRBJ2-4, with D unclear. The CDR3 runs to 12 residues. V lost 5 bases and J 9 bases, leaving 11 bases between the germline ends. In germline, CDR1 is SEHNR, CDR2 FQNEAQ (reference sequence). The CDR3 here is CASSQQLGIQYF. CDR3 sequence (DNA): TGTGCCAGCAGCCAACAGTTAGGCATTCAGTACTTC.

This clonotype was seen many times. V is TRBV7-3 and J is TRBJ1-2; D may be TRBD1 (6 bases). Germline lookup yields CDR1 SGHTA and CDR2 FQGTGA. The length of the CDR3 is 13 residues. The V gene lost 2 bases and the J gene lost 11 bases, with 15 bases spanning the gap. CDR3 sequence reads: CASSLPDSLEYTF. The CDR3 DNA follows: TGTGCCAGCAGCTTACCGGACAGCCTCGAGTACACCTTC.

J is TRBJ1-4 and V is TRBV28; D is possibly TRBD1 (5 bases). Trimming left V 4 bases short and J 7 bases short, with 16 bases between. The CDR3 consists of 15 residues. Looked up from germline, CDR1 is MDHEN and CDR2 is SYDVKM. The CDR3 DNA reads TGTGCCAGCAGTTGGCAGGGTCCCCTAGGTGAAAAACTGTTTTTT. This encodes CASSWQGPLGEKLFF.

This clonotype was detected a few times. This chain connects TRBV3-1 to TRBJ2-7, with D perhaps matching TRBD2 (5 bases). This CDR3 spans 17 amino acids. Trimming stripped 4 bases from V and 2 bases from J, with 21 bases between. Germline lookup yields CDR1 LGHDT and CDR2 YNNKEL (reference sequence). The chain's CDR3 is CASSPQTRISQTYEQYF. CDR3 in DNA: TGTGCCAGCAGCCCACAAACTAGGATAAGCCAAACCTACGAGCAGTACTTC.

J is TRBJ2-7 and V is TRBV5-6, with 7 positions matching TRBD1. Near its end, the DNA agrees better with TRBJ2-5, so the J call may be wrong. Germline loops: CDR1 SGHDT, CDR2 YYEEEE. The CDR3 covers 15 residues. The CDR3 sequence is CASSPDRVEGETQYF. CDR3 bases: TGTGCCAGCAGCCCAGACAGGGTTGAGGGGGAGACCCAGTACTTC.

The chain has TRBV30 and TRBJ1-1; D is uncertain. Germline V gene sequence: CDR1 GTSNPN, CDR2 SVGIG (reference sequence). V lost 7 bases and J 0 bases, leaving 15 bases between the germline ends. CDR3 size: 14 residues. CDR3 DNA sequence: TGTGCCTCCACCGGGCTTTACATGAACACTGAAGCTTTCTTT. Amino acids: CASTGLYMNTEAFF. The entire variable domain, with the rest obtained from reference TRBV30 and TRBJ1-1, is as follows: SQTIHQWPATLVQPVGSPLSLECTVEGTSNPNLYWYRQAAGRGLQLLFYSVGIGQISSEVPQNLSASRPQDRQFILSSKKLLLSDSGFYLCASTGLYMNTEAFFGQGTRLTVV.

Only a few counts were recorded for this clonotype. CDR3 region: CASSPNTGETQYF. The CDR3 coding sequence is TGTGCCAGCTCACCAAACACCGGGGAGACCCAGTACTTC. The chain links TRBV18 to TRBJ2-5; no definite D call. Trimming stripped 2 bases from V and 5 bases from J, with 9 bases between. This CDR3 is built from 13 residues. Per the germline V gene, CDR1 is KGHSH and CDR2 is LQKENI.

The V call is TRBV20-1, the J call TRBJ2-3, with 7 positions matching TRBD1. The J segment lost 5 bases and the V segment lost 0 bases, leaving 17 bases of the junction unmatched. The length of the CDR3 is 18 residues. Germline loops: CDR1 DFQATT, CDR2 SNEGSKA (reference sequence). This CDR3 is CSARDHLTGWTVKDTQYF. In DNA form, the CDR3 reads TGCAGTGCTAGAGACCACCTGACAGGGTGGACCGTGAAAGATACGCAGTATTTT.

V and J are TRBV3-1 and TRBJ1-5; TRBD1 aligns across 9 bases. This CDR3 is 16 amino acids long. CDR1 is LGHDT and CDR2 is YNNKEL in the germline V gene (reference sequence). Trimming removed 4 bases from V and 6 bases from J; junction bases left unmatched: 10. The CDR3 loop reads CASSPGTGRVGQPQHF. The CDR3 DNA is TGTGCCAGCAGCCCGGGGACAGGGCGTGTGGGTCAGCCCCAGCATTTT.

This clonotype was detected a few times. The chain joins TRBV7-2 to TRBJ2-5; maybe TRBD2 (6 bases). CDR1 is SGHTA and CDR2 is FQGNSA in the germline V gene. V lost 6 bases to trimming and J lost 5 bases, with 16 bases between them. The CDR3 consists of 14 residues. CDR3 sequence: CASSQTQGLETQYF. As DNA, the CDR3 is TGTGCCAGCAGTCAGACTCAGGGACTGGAGACCCAGTACTTC.

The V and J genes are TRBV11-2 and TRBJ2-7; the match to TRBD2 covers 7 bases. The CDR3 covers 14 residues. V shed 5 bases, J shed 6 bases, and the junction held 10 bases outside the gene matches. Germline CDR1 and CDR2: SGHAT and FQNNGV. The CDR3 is CASSLPQWGGEQYF. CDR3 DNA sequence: TGTGCCAGCAGCCTCCCCCAATGGGGGGGCGAGCAGTACTTC.

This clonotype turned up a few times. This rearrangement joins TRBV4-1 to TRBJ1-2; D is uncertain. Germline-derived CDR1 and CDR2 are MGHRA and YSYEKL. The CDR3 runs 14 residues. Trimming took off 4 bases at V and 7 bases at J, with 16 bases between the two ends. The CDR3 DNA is TGCGCCAGCAGCCGTACGCCTCTCGAGGGTGGCTACACCTTC. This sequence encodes CASSRTPLEGGYTF.

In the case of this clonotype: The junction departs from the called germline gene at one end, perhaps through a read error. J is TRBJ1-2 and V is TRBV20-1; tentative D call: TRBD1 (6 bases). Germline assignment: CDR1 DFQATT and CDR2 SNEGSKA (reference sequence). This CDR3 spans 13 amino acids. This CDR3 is CSAGDTLNYGHTF. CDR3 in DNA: TGCAGTGCTGGGGACACACTTAACTATGGCCACACCTTC.

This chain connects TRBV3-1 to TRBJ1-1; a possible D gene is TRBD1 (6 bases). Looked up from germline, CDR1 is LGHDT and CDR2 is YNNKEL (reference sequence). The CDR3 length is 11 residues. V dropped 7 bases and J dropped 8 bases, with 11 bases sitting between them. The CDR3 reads CASNSGTEAFF. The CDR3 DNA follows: TGTGCCAGCAACTCCGGGACAGAAGCTTTCTTT.

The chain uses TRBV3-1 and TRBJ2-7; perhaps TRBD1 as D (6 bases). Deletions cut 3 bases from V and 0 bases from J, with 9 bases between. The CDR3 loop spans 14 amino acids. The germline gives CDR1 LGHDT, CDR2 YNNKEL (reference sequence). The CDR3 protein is CASSQDRASYEQYF. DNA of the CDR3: TGTGCCAGCAGCCAGGACAGAGCCTCCTACGAGCAGTACTTC.

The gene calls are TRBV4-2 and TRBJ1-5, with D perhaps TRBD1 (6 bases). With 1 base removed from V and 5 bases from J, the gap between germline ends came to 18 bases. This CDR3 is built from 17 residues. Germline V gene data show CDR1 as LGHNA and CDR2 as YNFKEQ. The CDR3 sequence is CASSQVLGQKADQPQHF. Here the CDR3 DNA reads TGTGCCAGCAGCCAAGTTCTGGGACAAAAAGCCGATCAGCCCCAGCATTTT.

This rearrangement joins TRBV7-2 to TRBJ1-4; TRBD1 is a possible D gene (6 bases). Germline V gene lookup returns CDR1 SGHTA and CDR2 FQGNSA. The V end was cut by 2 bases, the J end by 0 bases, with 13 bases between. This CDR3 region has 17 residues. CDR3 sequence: CASSLRATGATNEKLFF. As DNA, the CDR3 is TGTGCCAGCAGCTTACGCGCGACAGGCGCAACTAATGAAAAACTGTTTTTT.

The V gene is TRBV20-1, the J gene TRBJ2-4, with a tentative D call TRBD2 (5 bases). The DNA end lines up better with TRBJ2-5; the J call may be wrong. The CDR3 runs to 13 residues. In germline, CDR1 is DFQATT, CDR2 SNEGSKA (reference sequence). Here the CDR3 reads CSAPRRGKETQYF. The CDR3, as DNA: TGCAGTGCGCCAAGGCGAGGGAAGGAGACCCAGTACTTC.

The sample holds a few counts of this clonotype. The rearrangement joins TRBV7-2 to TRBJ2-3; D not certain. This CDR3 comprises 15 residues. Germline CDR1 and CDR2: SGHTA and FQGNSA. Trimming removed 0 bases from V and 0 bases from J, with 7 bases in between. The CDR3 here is CASSLAASSTDTQYF. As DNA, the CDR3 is TGTGCCAGCAGCTTAGCCGCCTCTAGCACAGATACGCAGTATTTT.

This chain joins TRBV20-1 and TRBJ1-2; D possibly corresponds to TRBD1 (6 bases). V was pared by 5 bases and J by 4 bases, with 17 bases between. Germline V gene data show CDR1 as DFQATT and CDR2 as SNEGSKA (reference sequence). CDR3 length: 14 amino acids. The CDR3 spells CSAESTGGSYGYTF. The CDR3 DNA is TGCAGTGCTGAGTCGACAGGTGGGAGCTATGGCTACACCTTC.

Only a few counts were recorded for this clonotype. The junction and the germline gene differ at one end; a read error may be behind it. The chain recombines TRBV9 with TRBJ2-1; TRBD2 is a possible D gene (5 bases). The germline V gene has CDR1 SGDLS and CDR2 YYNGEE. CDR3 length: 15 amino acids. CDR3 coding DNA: TGTGCCGGCAGCGTATCGGGGAGCTCCTACAATGAGCAGTTCTTC. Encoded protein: CAGSVSGSSYNEQFF.

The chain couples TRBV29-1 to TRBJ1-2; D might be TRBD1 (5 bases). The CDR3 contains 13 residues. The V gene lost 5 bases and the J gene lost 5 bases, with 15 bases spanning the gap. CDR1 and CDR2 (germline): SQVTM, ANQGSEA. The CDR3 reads CSVTTGTDYGYTF. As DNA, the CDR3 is TGCAGCGTTACAACCGGGACGGATTATGGCTACACCTTC.

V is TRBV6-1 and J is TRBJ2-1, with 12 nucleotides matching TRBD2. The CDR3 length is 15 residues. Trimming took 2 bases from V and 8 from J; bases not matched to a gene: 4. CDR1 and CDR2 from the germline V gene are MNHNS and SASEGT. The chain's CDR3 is CASSELASGGDEQFF. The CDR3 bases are TGTGCCAGCAGTGAATTGGCTAGCGGGGGGGATGAGCAGTTCTTC.